These 22 T cell receptor beta chains came from one sample sequenced in a study of neoadjuvant nivolumab and ipilimumab in lung cancer. The protocol was immunoSEQ multiplex PCR, while the TCRdb copy is restricted to in-frame clones and leaves out a portion. This table holds 40,000 or so clones, roughly nine tenths found once. Sequences were derived from peripheral blood, sampled before neoadjuvant nivolumab, alone or with ipilimumab. Source of these receptors: an adult with non-small cell lung cancer.

This chain links TRBV5-1 with TRBJ2-7; D gene ambiguous. Trimming cost V 3 bases and J 3 bases, with 4 bases left between them. Germline V gives CDR1 SGHRS, CDR2 YFSETQ. The CDR3 extends over 11 amino acids. Written as DNA, the CDR3 is TGCGCCAGCAGCTCCAACTACGAGCAGTACTTC. It yields the protein CASSSNYEQYF.

This chain connects TRBV15 to TRBJ2-7; D ambiguous. With 3 bases removed from V and 5 bases from J, the gap between germline ends came to 17 bases. Germline-derived CDR1 and CDR2 are LNHNV and YYDKDF (reference sequence). The CDR3 is 15 residues long. The CDR3 loop is CATSRVRGRNDEQYF. CDR3 sequence (DNA): TGTGCCACCAGCAGGGTCCGCGGCAGGAACGACGAGCAGTACTTC. The whole variable domain, filled in from reference TRBV15 and TRBJ2-7, reads DAMVIQNPRYQVTQFGKPVTLSCSQTLNHNVMYWYQQKSSQAPKLLFHYYDKDFNNEADTPDNFQSRRPNTSFCFLDIRSPGLGDTAMYLCATSRVRGRNDEQYFGPGTRLTVT.

This chain's CDR3 is CASSLPSYEQYF. CDR3 nucleotide sequence: TGCGCCAGCAGCCTCCCGAGCTACGAGCAGTACTTC. The chain joins TRBV5-1 to TRBJ2-7; D not certain. Trimming stripped 4 bases from V and 3 bases from J, with 8 bases between. The CDR3 has 12 residues. Germline V lookup: CDR1 SGHRS, CDR2 YFSETQ.

The chain employs TRBV5-4 and TRBJ2-2; 12 nucleotides match TRBD1. Losses at the gene ends were 0 bases for V and 4 bases for J; bases not matched to a gene: 10. The CDR3 consists of 19 residues. Germline CDR1 is SGHNT and CDR2 is YYREEE (reference sequence). CDR3 coding DNA: TGTGCCAGCAGCTTGGGGGGCTTGGGACAGGGGGCGCGCACCGGGGAGCTGTTTTTT. It translates to CASSLGGLGQGARTGELFF.

V and J are TRBV27 and TRBJ2-7; D unclear. V was cut by 4 bases and J by 3 bases, with 4 bases left in between. The CDR3 totals 11 residues. Germline lookup yields CDR1 MNHEY and CDR2 SMNVEV (reference sequence). The CDR3 DNA follows: TGTGCCAGCAGTTGGGGCTACGAGCAGTACTTC. Its translation is CASSWGYEQYF.

The V call is TRBV30, the J call TRBJ1-4; D unclear. Germline CDR1 reads GTSNPN; CDR2 reads SVGIG (reference sequence). CDR3 size: 13 residues. Trimming removed 2 bases from V and 6 bases from J, with 10 bases in between. CDR3: CAWSPGEDEKLFF. The CDR3 DNA sequence: TGTGCCTGGAGTCCCGGGGAGGATGAAAAACTGTTTTTT.

This chain uses TRBV4-1 with TRBJ2-7; 7 nucleotides align to TRBD1. The CDR3 is 15 amino acids. V lost 2 bases to trimming and J lost 3 bases; unmatched junction nucleotides: 7. Germline V CDR1 and CDR2: MGHRA, YSYEKL. Here the CDR3 DNA reads TGCGCCAGCAGCCAAACAGACAGGGAAAACTACGAGCAGTACTTC. It encodes CASSQTDRENYEQYF.

This clone was observed once. The CDR3 reads CASSPTSGSSDTQYF. The CDR3 DNA reads TGCGCCAGCAGCCCCACTAGCGGGAGTTCTGATACGCAGTATTTT. The chain is built from TRBV4-1 and TRBJ2-3; 11 bases agree with TRBD2. The CDR3 is made up of 15 amino acids. Germline lookup yields CDR1 MGHRA and CDR2 YSYEKL. J gave up 6 bases and V 4 bases, and 6 bases lay outside the gene matches.

The CDR3 bases are TGCGCCAGCAGCGAACGGGAGACCTACGAGCAGTACTTC. Its protein product is CASSERETYEQYF. The rearrangement uses TRBV10-1 and TRBJ2-7; tentative D call: TRBD2 (6 bases). Germline V CDR1 and CDR2: WNHNN, SYGVQD (reference sequence). The CDR3 runs 13 residues. The V end was cut by 6 bases, the J end by 2 bases, with 11 bases between.

This sequence joins TRBV27 and TRBJ1-5, with D hard to call. Per the germline V gene, CDR1 is MNHEY and CDR2 is SMNVEV (reference sequence). V shed 2 bases and J shed 6 bases, with 11 bases lying between them. The CDR3 runs 14 residues. CDR3 sequence (DNA): TGTGCCAGCAGTTTAGTAATCTGGGGTCAGCCCCAGCATTTT. Protein product: CASSLVIWGQPQHF.

The chain joins TRBV9 to TRBJ2-1; 7 bases are shared with TRBD1. The junction had 5 bases not matched to a gene; V was cut back by 4 bases and J by 7 bases. The CDR3 is 13 amino acids. The germline V gene has CDR1 SGDLS and CDR2 YYNGEE. In DNA, the CDR3 is TGTGCCAGCAGCCTACGGACAGGAAATGAGCAGTTCTTC. It specifies CASSLRTGNEQFF.

The chain links TRBV2 to TRBJ2-2, with 7 bases fitting TRBD2. The CDR3 extends over 13 amino acids. From germline, CDR1 is SNHLY and CDR2 FYNNEI. With V trimmed by 7 bases and J by 5 bases, 4 bases remained unmatched. In DNA form, the CDR3 reads TGTGCCAGCACTTCTAGCGGTACCGGGGAGCTGTTTTTT. Amino acids: CASTSSGTGELFF.

The rearrangement joins TRBV5-5 to TRBJ1-3; 8 positions match TRBD1. Trimming at V came to 6 bases and at J to 4 bases, leaving 18 bases not matched to a gene. Germline assignment: CDR1 SGHKS and CDR2 YYEKEE (reference sequence). This CDR3 is 18 amino acids long. The CDR3 protein is CASTYGQGQLGPGNTIYF. As DNA, the CDR3 is TGTGCCAGCACCTACGGACAGGGCCAGCTTGGACCAGGAAACACCATATATTTT.

This clone was picked up one time. The rearrangement uses TRBV18 and TRBJ2-5; 10 nucleotides line up with TRBD1. Trimming removed 6 bases from V and 5 bases from J; junction bases left unmatched: 15. The CDR3 has 17 residues. Germline loops: CDR1 KGHSH, CDR2 LQKENI. The CDR3: CASSLVGSTGGGETQYF. The CDR3 DNA reads TGTGCCAGCTCTCTCGTGGGATCGACAGGGGGCGGGGAGACCCAGTACTTC.

Here the CDR3 reads CASSLGRYEQYF. The CDR3 bases are TGTGCCAGCAGCTTGGGACGTTATGAGCAGTACTTC. The chain links TRBV5-4 to TRBJ2-7; D remains ambiguous. The CDR3 contains 12 residues. Trimming removed 0 bases at V and 7 bases at J, with 8 bases between. The germline V gene has CDR1 SGHNT and CDR2 YYREEE (reference sequence).

In its sample, this clone was seen a few times. This CDR3 is CSVQGAGNQPQHF. The CDR3, as DNA: TGCAGCGTCCAGGGGGCAGGCAATCAGCCCCAGCATTTT. The chain is built from TRBV29-1 and TRBJ1-5; 8 nucleotides match TRBD1. V lost 6 bases, J lost 2 bases, and 3 bases stayed unmatched. This CDR3 is 13 amino acids long. Germline V CDR1 and CDR2: SQVTM, ANQGSEA.

The chain combines TRBV6-5 with TRBJ2-7, with 8 nucleotides matching TRBD1. V lost 1 base to trimming and J lost 6 bases; unmatched junction nucleotides: 11. The CDR3 is made up of 16 amino acids. Germline CDR1 and CDR2: MNHEY and SVGAGI. The chain's CDR3 is CASSYFAAGGLVEQYF. Here the CDR3 DNA reads TGTGCCAGCAGTTACTTCGCGGCAGGGGGCTTGGTCGAGCAGTACTTC.

The chain carries TRBV11-2 and TRBJ1-2; 7 positions agree with TRBD1. There are 15 residues in the CDR3. V shed 5 bases, J shed 4 bases, and the junction held 10 bases outside the gene matches. Germline-derived CDR1 and CDR2 are SGHAT and FQNNGV. CDR3 residues: CASSPGTAGFYGYTF. The CDR3 bases are TGTGCCAGCAGCCCTGGGACAGCCGGATTCTATGGCTACACCTTC.

The chain combines TRBV19 with TRBJ2-6; D gene uncertain. V gave up 7 bases and J gave up 0 bases, with 16 bases separating them. The germline V gene has CDR1 LNHDA and CDR2 SQIVND (reference sequence). CDR3 length equals 17 residues. DNA for the CDR3: TGTGCCAGTAAGAGAACGATAGAGAACTCTGGGGCCAACGTCCTGACTTTC. Protein product: CASKRTIENSGANVLTF.

The chain joins TRBV10-3 to TRBJ2-5, with TRBD2 as a possible D gene (6 bases). This CDR3 spans 16 amino acids. Germline-derived CDR1 and CDR2 are ENHRY and SYGVKD. The V and J ends lost 0 bases and 4 bases respectively, with 15 bases between them. The CDR3 coding sequence is TGTGCCATCAGTGAGTCGTCCGGGAGTGGGGGAGAGACCCAGTACTTC. This codes for CAISESSGSGGETQYF.

This chain connects TRBV30 to TRBJ2-2; D is ambiguous. Trimming cost V 0 bases and J 8 bases, with 16 bases left between them. Germline CDR1 is GTSNPN and CDR2 is SVGIG (reference sequence). The CDR3 sequence is 15 residues long. The CDR3 is CAWSVLSRSWGELFF. The CDR3 DNA reads as TGTGCCTGGAGTGTACTCAGCCGGTCTTGGGGGGAGCTGTTTTTT. Using reference TRBV30 and TRBJ2-2 for the parts outside the CDR3, the full variable domain is SQTIHQWPATLVQPVGSPLSLECTVEGTSNPNLYWYRQAAGRGLQLLFYSVGIGQISSEVPQNLSASRPQDRQFILSSKKLLLSDSGFYLCAWSVLSRSWGELFFGEGSRLTVL.

This clone was observed a handful of times. The J gene is TRBJ2-7, the V gene TRBV7-6; TRBD1 is a possible D gene (6 bases). CDR3 length: 13 amino acids. V was cut by 5 bases and J by 5 bases, with 13 bases left in between. Looked up from germline, CDR1 is SGHVS and CDR2 is FNYEAQ. The CDR3 DNA reads as TGTGCCAGCAGCCGTACAGGGCTTGACGAGCAGTACTTC. This codes for CASSRTGLDEQYF.